The 4 T cell receptor beta chains listed next were all sequenced from one sample in a study of T-cell memory formation after mild COVID-19. TCRdb used MiXCR to reprocess the 5' RACE reads, holding one entry per CDR3 protein. The sample lists fewer than 700,000 distinct CDR3 sequences, around 17% occurring once. The sample comprised PBMCs or a T cell subset sorted from them (not recorded which). These receptor sequences come from an adult woman who had mild COVID-19 (a few samples of this study predate the infection). Cell type and time point are not known.

The chain recombines TRBV7-3 with TRBJ1-3; D possibly corresponds to TRBD1 (5 bases). Germline V gene sequence: CDR1 SGHTA, CDR2 FQGTGA. This CDR3 comprises 17 residues. Trimming removed 3 bases from V and 0 bases from J, with 15 bases in between. The CDR3 nucleotides are TGTGCCAGCAGCTTTCAAGCGCCAGGGAGCTCTGGAAACACCATATATTTT. It yields the protein CASSFQAPGSSGNTIYF.

This clonotype showed up many times. V is TRBV7-3 and J is TRBJ1-2; D gene unclear. Germline V gene data show CDR1 as SGHTA and CDR2 as FQGTGA. V was clipped by 5 bases and J by 1 base, with 8 bases between them. CDR3 size: 13 residues. CDR3 nucleotide sequence: TGTGCCAGCAGCCCAAACAGTAACTATGGCTACACCTTC. It codes for CASSPNSNYGYTF.

The chain employs TRBV5-1 and TRBJ1-2, with 7 bases that match TRBD1. The V gene's germline CDR1 is SGHRS and CDR2 YFSETQ. V lost 2 bases to trimming and J lost 3 bases; unmatched junction nucleotides: 7. This CDR3 has 15 residues. The CDR3 region has the DNA TGCGCCAGCAGCTTACAGGGGACCCTCGACTATGGCTACACCTTC. As protein: CASSLQGTLDYGYTF. Combining the CDR3 with reference TRBV5-1 and TRBJ1-2 gives the whole variable domain KAGVTQTPRYLIKTRGQQVTLSCSPISGHRSVSWYQQTPGQGLQFLFEYFSETQRNKGNFPGRFSGRQFSNSRSEMNVSTLELGDSALYLCASSLQGTLDYGYTFGSGTRLTVV.

This clonotype was picked up a small number of times. The chain employs TRBV7-8 and TRBJ2-5, with D tentatively TRBD2 (6 bases). V was shortened by 0 bases and J by 10 bases, with 9 bases between the two germline ends. CDR3 length: 12 residues. Germline CDR1 is SGHVS and CDR2 is FQNEAQ. The CDR3 DNA follows: TGTGCCAGCAGCTTAGCGGGCGGGAACCAGTACTTC. It codes for CASSLAGGNQYF.